This entry lists 4 T cell receptor beta chains sequenced from one sample in a study of blood T cell repertoires in COVID-19. Sequenced by immunoSEQ multiplex PCR; TCRdb stores in-frame clones only, minus some. The data hold about 200,000 clones, with more than 70% observed a single time. The sample comprised peripheral blood. All receptors derive from a man in his fifties with COVID-19, enrolled during active disease.

This clone was picked up a small number of times. This chain uses TRBV6-6 with TRBJ2-7; TRBD2 matches 8 bases. This CDR3 region has 13 residues. Losses at the gene ends were 6 bases for V and 0 bases for J; bases not matched to a gene: 1. Per the germline V gene, CDR1 is MNHNY and CDR2 is SVGAGI (reference sequence). CDR3 in amino acids: CASRTSDSYEQYF. The DNA of the CDR3 is TGTGCCAGCAGGACTAGCGACTCCTACGAGCAGTACTTC.

This clone appeared once. The J gene is TRBJ2-1, the V gene TRBV4-1; 13 nucleotides line up with TRBD2. CDR3 length equals 15 residues. The germline V gene has CDR1 MGHRA and CDR2 YSYEKL. V shed 4 bases and J 7 bases; nucleotides not matched to a gene: 4. The CDR3 nucleotides read TGCGCCAGCAGCCTCGGGACTAGCGGGGTTAATGAGCAGTTCTTC. Translated, it gives CASSLGTSGVNEQFF.

The rearrangement links TRBV19 to TRBJ2-3, with 9 positions matching TRBD1. The trim removed 6 bases at V and 2 bases at J, leaving 12 bases unmatched. The CDR3 spans 17 residues. Germline lookup yields CDR1 LNHDA and CDR2 SQIVND (reference sequence). The CDR3 loop reads CASSNQIRDRVTDTQYF. The CDR3 nucleotides are TGTGCCAGTAGCAATCAAATCCGGGACAGGGTCACAGATACGCAGTATTTT.

There are a few counts of this clone. Different DNA sequences within this sample yield the same CDR3. V usage is TRBV19 and J usage is TRBJ1-5, with TRBD1 matching 8 bases. Germline lookup yields CDR1 LNHDA and CDR2 SQIVND (reference sequence). CDR3 length: 14 amino acids. The V segment lost 5 bases and the J segment 4 bases; nucleotides outside the gene matches: 4. The CDR3 loop is CASSSTGGNQPQHF. CDR3 coding DNA: TGTGCCAGTAGTTCAACAGGGGGAAATCAGCCCCAGCATTTT.